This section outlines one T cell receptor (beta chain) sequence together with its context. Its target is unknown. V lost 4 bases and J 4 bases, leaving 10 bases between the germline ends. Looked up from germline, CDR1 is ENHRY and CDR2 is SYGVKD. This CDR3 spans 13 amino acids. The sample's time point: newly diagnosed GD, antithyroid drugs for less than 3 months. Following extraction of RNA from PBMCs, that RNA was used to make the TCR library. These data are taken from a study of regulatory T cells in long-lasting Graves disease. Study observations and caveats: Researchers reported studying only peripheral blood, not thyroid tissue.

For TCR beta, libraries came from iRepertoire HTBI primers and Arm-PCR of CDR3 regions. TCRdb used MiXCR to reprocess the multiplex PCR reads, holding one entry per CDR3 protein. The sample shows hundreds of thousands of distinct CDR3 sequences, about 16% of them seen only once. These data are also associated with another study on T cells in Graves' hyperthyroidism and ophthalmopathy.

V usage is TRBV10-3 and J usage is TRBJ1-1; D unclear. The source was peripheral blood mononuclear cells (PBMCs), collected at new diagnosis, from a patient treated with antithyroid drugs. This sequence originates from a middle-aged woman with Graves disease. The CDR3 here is CAISAWLGTEAFF. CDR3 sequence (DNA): TGTGCCATCAGTGCCTGGTTGGGCACTGAAGCTTTCTTT.